This T cell receptor (beta chain) was sequenced in a study of T-cell reconstitution after alpha-beta-depleted transplantation in children. Library preparation (for TCRbeta) was performed with unique molecular identifiers. A single record per CDR3 protein comes from TCRdb applying MiXCR to the PCR reads. The data show about 830,000 distinct CDR3 sequences, with roughly 16% seen just once and roughly 5% held by the top ten. CDR3 length: 15 residues. The V gene's germline CDR1 is SGHRS and CDR2 YFSETQ. Trimming took off 0 bases at V and 6 bases at J, with 13 bases between the two ends. The sequence derives from a male patient aged 10-17 years who had a stem cell transplant for acute lymphoblastic leukemia, so the T cells may come from the graft donor. V and J are TRBV5-1 and TRBJ1-5; possible D gene TRBD1, 6 bases. Source: PBMCs, mostly from graft donor cells, taken 360 days after TCRalphabeta/CD19-depleted stem cell transplant. The CDR3 is CASSLGTRGVQPQHF. The CDR3 coding sequence is TGCGCCAGCAGCTTGGGGACAAGGGGGGTTCAGCCCCAGCATTTT.